Shown below are 25 T cell receptor beta chains from a single sample sequenced in a study of blood T cell repertoires in COVID-19. Sequencing used immunoSEQ multiplex PCR; TCRdb keeps in-frame clones, though not all of them. The sample carries 150,000 to 200,000 clones, 86% recorded once. Sequenced: peripheral blood. The source of these receptors is a woman aged 55-75 years with COVID-19, enrolled during active disease.

The J gene is TRBJ2-2, the V gene TRBV9; 7 nucleotides line up with TRBD2. Germline V gives CDR1 SGDLS, CDR2 YYNGEE. Trimming at V came to 0 bases and at J to 2 bases, leaving 4 bases not matched to a gene. This CDR3 region has 16 residues. CDR3 bases: TGTGCCAGCAGCGTAGAACTAGCGCCTAACACCGGGGAGCTGTTTTTT. This codes for CASSVELAPNTGELFF.

This clone is a singleton in its sample. J is TRBJ2-7 and V is TRBV7-3; 13 nucleotides align to TRBD2. The CDR3 runs 14 residues. The germline V gene encodes CDR1 SGHTA and CDR2 FQGTGA. V lost 5 bases to trimming and J lost 6 bases; unmatched junction nucleotides: 4. CDR3 sequence: CASSSGTSGTEQYF. The CDR3 DNA sequence: TGTGCCAGCAGCAGCGGGACTAGCGGGACCGAGCAGTACTTC.

The chain links TRBV7-8 to TRBJ1-1, with 8 bases fitting TRBD1. Trimming at V came to 1 base and at J to 12 bases, leaving 4 bases not matched to a gene. Germline V gene sequence: CDR1 SGHVS, CDR2 FQNEAQ. The CDR3 runs 12 residues. CDR3 protein: CASSLGTGRTFF. CDR3 bases: TGTGCCAGCAGCTTAGGGACAGGGAGGACTTTCTTT.

The rearrangement links TRBV7-3 to TRBJ2-7; 12 nucleotides agree with TRBD2. The CDR3 consists of 16 residues. With V trimmed by 6 bases and J by 6 bases, 12 bases remained unmatched. The germline V gene has CDR1 SGHTA and CDR2 FQGTGA. Here the CDR3 reads CASSFTGTSGLVEQYF. The CDR3 bases are TGTGCCAGCAGTTTCACCGGGACTAGCGGGTTAGTCGAGCAGTACTTC.

The gene calls are TRBV5-6 and TRBJ1-2; 7 nucleotides align to TRBD1. V trimming: 0 bases; J trimming: 2 bases; junction bases outside the gene matches: 4. Germline V gives CDR1 SGHDT, CDR2 YYEEEE. This CDR3 is built from 15 residues. CDR3 DNA sequence: TGTGCCAGCAGCTTGGCGCACAGGGGAAACTATGGCTACACCTTC. The encoded protein is CASSLAHRGNYGYTF.

The V gene is TRBV28, the J gene TRBJ1-5, with D possibly matching TRBD1 (5 bases). V gave up 3 bases and J gave up 6 bases, with 15 bases separating them. The CDR3 extends over 15 amino acids. Germline CDR1 MDHEN, CDR2 SYDVKM. CDR3 coding DNA: TGTGCCAGCAGTTTGGGGGACGGCGGGAGTCAGCCCCAGCATTTT. Residues: CASSLGDGGSQPQHF.

This clone turned up a few times. The V call is TRBV24-1, the J call TRBJ2-1; 12 bases are a match to TRBD2. With V trimmed by 3 bases and J by 7 bases, 6 bases remained unmatched. CDR3 length: 16 amino acids. Germline-derived CDR1 and CDR2 are KGHDR and SFDVKD. The CDR3 DNA follows: TGTGCCACCAGTGATCCGACTAGCGGGAGCAGGAATGAGCAGTTCTTC. Protein sequence: CATSDPTSGSRNEQFF.

DNA of the CDR3: TGTGCCACCAGCAGAGACCCAGCGGGAGGGCTAGGGAATGAGCAGTTCTTC. Its translation is CATSRDPAGGLGNEQFF. The chain couples TRBV15 to TRBJ2-1; TRBD2 matches at 10 bases. CDR1 is LNHNV, CDR2 YYDKDF, per germline (reference sequence). V lost 0 bases, J lost 7 bases, and 9 bases stayed unmatched. The CDR3 extends over 17 amino acids.

The genes are TRBV29-1 and TRBJ2-7; 8 bases agree with TRBD2. J gave up 4 bases and V 6 bases, and 5 bases lay outside the gene matches. Germline CDR1 and CDR2: SQVTM and ANQGSEA. The CDR3 extends over 12 amino acids. CDR3 nucleotide sequence: TGCAGCGTGAAGACTAGCGCATACGAGCAGTACTTC. Translated: CSVKTSAYEQYF.

The chain links TRBV7-8 to TRBJ2-5; 8 nucleotides match TRBD1. The germline CDR1 and CDR2 sequences are SGHVS and FQNEAQ. This CDR3 has 14 residues. Trimming removed 4 bases from V and 4 bases from J; junction bases left unmatched: 5. The CDR3 nucleotides read TGTGCCAGCAGCTCCGGACAGGGCGGAGAGACCCAGTACTTC. Translating it yields CASSSGQGGETQYF.

J is TRBJ1-2 and V is TRBV29-1; 8 positions match TRBD1. The CDR3 totals 13 residues. CDR1 and CDR2 (germline): SQVTM, ANQGSEA. V trimming: 7 bases; J trimming: 3 bases; junction bases outside the gene matches: 7. CDR3 DNA sequence: TGCAGCGCATCATTACAGGGGGACTATGGCTACACCTTC. Amino acid sequence: CSASLQGDYGYTF.

The chain links TRBV2 to TRBJ1-4, with D perhaps matching TRBD1 (6 bases). Germline V gives CDR1 SNHLY, CDR2 FYNNEI. Trimming left V 5 bases short and J 1 base short, with 14 bases between. The CDR3 loop spans 16 amino acids. CDR3 in amino acids: CASSRQQGGTNEKLFF. The DNA for the CDR3 is TGTGCCAGCAGTCGCCAGCAAGGGGGAACTAATGAAAAACTGTTTTTT. The variable domain in full, with the rest retrieved from reference TRBV2 and TRBJ1-4, is EPEVTQTPSHQVTQMGQEVILRCVPISNHLYFYWYRQILGQKVEFLVSFYNNEISEKSEIFDDQFSVERPDGSNFTLKIRSTKLEDSAMYFCASSRQQGGTNEKLFFGSGTQLSVL.

The chain recombines TRBV7-2 with TRBJ2-3; TRBD2 matches at 14 bases. The junction had 8 bases not matched to a gene; V was cut back by 5 bases and J by 4 bases. Germline CDR1 SGHTA, CDR2 FQGNSA. CDR3 length equals 17 residues. CDR3 sequence (DNA): TGTGCCAGCAGCCATGGGACTAGCGGGAGTCCGGCAGATACGCAGTATTTT. It is translated as CASSHGTSGSPADTQYF. The variable domain in full, with the rest retrieved from reference TRBV7-2 and TRBJ2-3, is GAGVSQSPSNKVTEKGKDVELRCDPISGHTALYWYRQSLGQGLEFLIYFQGNSAPDKSGLPSDRFSAERTGGSVSTLTIQRTQQEDSAVYLCASSHGTSGSPADTQYFGPGTRLTVL.

This clone has only one observation. The J gene is TRBJ1-6, the V gene TRBV28; tentatively, D is TRBD1 (5 bases). The V gene lost 5 bases and the J gene lost 7 bases, with 15 bases spanning the gap. The germline CDR1 and CDR2 sequences are MDHEN and SYDVKM. The CDR3 loop spans 15 amino acids. The CDR3, as DNA: TGTGCCAGCAGTGCCTATTTAGGGGTGAATTCACCCCTCCACTTT. Its protein product is CASSAYLGVNSPLHF. The full variable domain, with the rest looked up from reference TRBV28 and TRBJ1-6, is DVKVTQSSRYLVKRTGEKVFLECVQDMDHENMFWYRQDPGLGLRLIYFSYDVKMKEKGDIPEGYSVSREKKERFSLILESASTNQTSMYLCASSAYLGVNSPLHFGNGTRLTVT.

The DNA for the CDR3 is TGTGCCAGCAGTTACGGGACAGGGTATGACGAGCAGTACTTC. Its translation: CASSYGTGYDEQYF. The genes are TRBV6-5 and TRBJ2-7; 9 bases line up with TRBD1. CDR1 MNHEY and CDR2 SVGAGI come from the germline V gene. V was clipped by 2 bases and J by 5 bases; unmatched bases: 4. The CDR3 extends over 14 amino acids.

The chain uses TRBV9 and TRBJ1-4; maybe TRBD1 (5 bases). The CDR3 is 13 amino acids. V gave up 5 bases and J gave up 3 bases, with 8 bases separating them. From germline, CDR1 is SGDLS and CDR2 YYNGEE. The DNA of the CDR3 is TGTGCCAGCAGAAGGGGTGCTAATGAAAAACTGTTTTTT. Translation gives CASRRGANEKLFF.

This chain links TRBV6-2 or TRBV6-3 with TRBJ1-2; unclear D gene. V lost 3 bases and J lost 7, with 9 bases in between. The CDR3 loop spans 12 amino acids. The germline V gene encodes CDR1 MNHEY and CDR2 SVGEGT. CDR3 loop: CASSYFGGGYTF. As DNA, the CDR3 is TGTGCCAGCAGTTATTTTGGAGGTGGCTACACCTTC.

This chain joins TRBV7-2 and TRBJ2-7; tentative D call: TRBD2 (7 bases). The CDR3 runs to 19 residues. Germline V gene data show CDR1 as SGHTA and CDR2 as FQGNSA. Between the trimmed V and J ends, which lost 4 bases and 3 bases, there was a span of 28 bases. CDR3 in amino acids: CASSSLGGGRGTTLYEQYF. The CDR3 nucleotides are TGTGCCAGCAGCTCACTAGGGGGAGGGAGAGGGACTACCCTCTACGAGCAGTACTTC.

V gene TRBV11-3 combines with J gene TRBJ1-1, with D hard to call. CDR1 is SGHNT and CDR2 is YENEEA in the germline V gene. The CDR3 length is 15 residues. V was cut by 3 bases and J by 1 base, with 12 bases left in between. The CDR3 spells CASSFRGSGNTEAFF. The CDR3 DNA reads as TGTGCCAGCAGCTTTCGAGGTTCTGGGAACACTGAAGCTTTCTTT.

Regarding this clone: The same CDR3 arises from other DNA sequences in this sample as well. V is TRBV6-5 and J is TRBJ2-2; 12 bases agree with TRBD2. Germline trimming cut 6 bases from V and 4 bases from J; bases unmatched to any gene: 0. The CDR3 has 14 residues. Looked up from germline, CDR1 is MNHEY and CDR2 is SVGAGI. The CDR3 DNA follows: TGTGCCAGCAGGACTAGCGGGAGCACCGGGGAGCTGTTTTTT. This sequence encodes CASRTSGSTGELFF.

The chain carries TRBV19 and TRBJ1-1; 9 positions agree with TRBD1. Trimming removed 10 bases from V and 1 base from J; junction bases left unmatched: 7. The length of the CDR3 is 14 residues. Per germline, CDR1 LNHDA and CDR2 SQIVND (reference sequence). The CDR3 DNA reads as TGTGCCACCTACAGGGGGCGGGGGAACACTGAAGCTTTCTTT. This translates into CATYRGRGNTEAFF. Together with reference TRBV19 and TRBJ1-1, the CDR3 gives the full variable domain: DGGITQSPKYLFRKEGQNVTLSCEQNLNHDAMYWYRQDPGQGLRLIYYSQIVNDFQKGDIAEGYSVSREKKESFPLTVTSAQKNPTAFYLCATYRGRGNTEAFFGQGTRLTVV.

This sequence joins TRBV13 and TRBJ2-7, with D unclear. The V end lost 2 bases, the J end lost 4 bases, and 15 bases lay between the germline ends. The CDR3 spans 15 residues. CDR1 is PRHDT and CDR2 is FYEKMQ in the germline V gene (reference sequence). The CDR3 sequence is CASSLNGEATYEQYF. CDR3 nucleotides: TGTGCCAGCAGCTTAAACGGAGAGGCTACATACGAGCAGTACTTC.

The chain uses TRBV27 and TRBJ1-2; D not resolved. The CDR3 loop spans 17 amino acids. Germline CDR1 is MNHEY and CDR2 is SMNVEV (reference sequence). With 0 bases removed from V and 4 bases from J, the gap between germline ends came to 18 bases. The CDR3 loop is CASSLSGGGLNPYGYTF. The CDR3 DNA reads as TGTGCCAGCAGTTTATCGGGAGGAGGGCTCAACCCCTATGGCTACACCTTC.

The count of this clone is one. V and J are TRBV5-1 and TRBJ1-2, with 9 positions matching TRBD1. V lost 0 bases and J lost 4; bases outside the gene matches: 10. Germline CDR1 reads SGHRS; CDR2 reads YFSETQ. The CDR3 contains 17 residues. CDR3 region: CASSLGVGTGSSYGYTF. DNA of the CDR3: TGCGCCAGCAGCTTGGGTGTGGGGACAGGGTCGAGCTATGGCTACACCTTC.

The chain couples TRBV19 to TRBJ1-5, with TRBD1 matching 7 bases. CDR3 length equals 16 residues. Trimming cost V 3 bases and J 2 bases; bases outside gene matches: 7. Germline V lookup: CDR1 LNHDA, CDR2 SQIVND (reference sequence). The CDR3 DNA follows: TGTGCCAGTAGTATGGGGACAGCATGGGGCAATCAGCCCCAGCATTTT. It yields the protein CASSMGTAWGNQPQHF.